The TCR beta chain described here comes from a study of early T cells in non-severe SARS-CoV-2 infection. Background on the study: Chains stayed unpaired after sequencing of bulk RNA from unsorted whole blood.

Attachment of unique molecular identifiers was made to individual cDNA molecules. TCRdb analysed the 5' RACE reads with MiXCR anew, one entry per CDR3 protein. Of around 80,000 distinct CDR3 sequences listed, 9.5% to 15% were seen once; the top ten hold around 3.5%. V lost 3 bases and J lost 2, with 8 bases in between. The CDR3 contains 14 residues. From germline, CDR1 is MNHEY and CDR2 SMNVEV (reference sequence). Findings and limits, study-wide: Anti-spike CD8 responses were favored in VDJdb matching, and private and CD4 specificities were missed.

The table lists this clonotype with a few counts. Its cognate antigen is unknown. This clonotype originated in an adult who was a healthcare worker with PCR-confirmed SARS-CoV-2 infection or an uninfected control (not recorded which). The chain combines TRBV27 with TRBJ2-1, with TRBD2 as a possible D gene (5 bases). The sequencing input was whole blood. Written as DNA, the CDR3 is TGTGCCAGCAGTTTGGCCGGGGCCTACAATGAGCAGTTCTTC. It yields the protein CASSLAGAYNEQFF.